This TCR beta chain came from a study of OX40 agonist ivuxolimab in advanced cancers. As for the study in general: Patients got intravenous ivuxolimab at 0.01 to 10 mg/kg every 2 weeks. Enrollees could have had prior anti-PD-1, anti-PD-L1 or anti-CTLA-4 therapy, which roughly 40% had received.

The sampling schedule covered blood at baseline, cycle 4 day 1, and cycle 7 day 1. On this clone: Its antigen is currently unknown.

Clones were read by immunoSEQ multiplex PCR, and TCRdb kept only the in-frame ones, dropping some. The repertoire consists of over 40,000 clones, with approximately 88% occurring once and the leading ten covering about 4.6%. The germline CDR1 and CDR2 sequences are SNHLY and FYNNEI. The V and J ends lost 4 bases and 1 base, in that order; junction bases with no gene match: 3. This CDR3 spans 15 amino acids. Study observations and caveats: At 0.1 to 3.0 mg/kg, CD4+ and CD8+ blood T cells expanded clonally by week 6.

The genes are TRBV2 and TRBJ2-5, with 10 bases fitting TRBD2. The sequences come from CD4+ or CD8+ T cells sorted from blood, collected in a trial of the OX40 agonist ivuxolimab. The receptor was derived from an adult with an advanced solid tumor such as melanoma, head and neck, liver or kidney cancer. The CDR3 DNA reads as TGTGCCAGCAGTGTCCGACTAGCGGGCCAAGAGACCCAGTACTTC. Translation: CASSVRLAGQETQYF.